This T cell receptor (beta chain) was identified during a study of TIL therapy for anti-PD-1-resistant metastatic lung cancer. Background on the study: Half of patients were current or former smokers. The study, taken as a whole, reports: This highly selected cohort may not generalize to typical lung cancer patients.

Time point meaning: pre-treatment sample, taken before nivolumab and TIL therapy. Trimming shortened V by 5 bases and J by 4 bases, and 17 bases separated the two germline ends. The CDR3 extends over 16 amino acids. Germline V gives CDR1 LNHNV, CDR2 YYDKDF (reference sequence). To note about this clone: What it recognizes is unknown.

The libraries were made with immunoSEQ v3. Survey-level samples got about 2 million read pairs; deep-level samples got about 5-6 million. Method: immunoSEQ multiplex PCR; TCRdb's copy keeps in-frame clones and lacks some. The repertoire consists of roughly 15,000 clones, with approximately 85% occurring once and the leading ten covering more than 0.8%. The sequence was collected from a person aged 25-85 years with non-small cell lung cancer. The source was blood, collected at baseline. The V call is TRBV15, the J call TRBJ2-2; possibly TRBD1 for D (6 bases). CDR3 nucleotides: TGTGCCACCAGCTCTCGGGACACCGTTGGCACCGGGGAGCTGTTTTTT. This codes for CATSSRDTVGTGELFF.